The rows below give T cell receptor beta chains drawn from one sample of a study of technical replicates of blood from a few donors. Using immunoSEQ multiplex PCR, the repertoire was profiled, and TCRdb retains in-frame clones only, with some absent. Here the sample spans 55,000 to 80,000 clones, 92% being singletons. The source material was T cells isolated from PBMCs. These receptors were taken from a human donor in good health. Each CDR3 is given with its conserved first and last residue. A D gene is named only where the DNA matches it firmly. Only some rows state a clone size, as once, few, many or a class for expanded clones.

clone_size	v_call	j_call	d_call	cdr3_nt	cdr3_aa
NA	TRBV10-2	TRBJ2-7	TRBD2	TGCGCCAGCAGTGATGGTGGGGGGGAGGAACCCTACGAGCAGTACTTC	CASSDGGGEEPYEQYF
once	TRBV10-3	TRBJ1-5	NA	TGTGCCACAAGACAACTTAATAGCAATCAGCCCCAGCATTTT	CATRQLNSNQPQHF
NA	TRBV7-2	TRBJ2-7	NA	TGTGCCAGCAGCTTAGGGCTAGCTTCTTACGAGCAGTACTTC	CASSLGLASYEQYF
NA	TRBV7-6	TRBJ2-1	TRBD2	TGTGCCAGCAGCGGCTGGACTAGCGCGCTCAATGAGCAGTTCTTC	CASSGWTSALNEQFF
NA	TRBV4-1	TRBJ2-2	NA	TGCGCCAGCAGCCAAGATTGGACTTCCACCGGGGAGCTGTTTTTT	CASSQDWTSTGELFF
NA	TRBV6-6	TRBJ1-3	NA	TGTGCCAGCAGTTACCTAGCTGGCTCTGGAAACACCATATATTTT	CASSYLAGSGNTIYF
NA	TRBV18	TRBJ1-3	NA	TGTGCCAGCTCACCTTCTGACAGCTTTGGAAACACCATATATTTT	CASSPSDSFGNTIYF
NA	TRBV30	TRBJ1-2	TRBD1	TGTGCCTGCCATATCCCCGGGACAGGGGCATTTAACTATGGCTACACCTTC	CACHIPGTGAFNYGYTF
NA	TRBV6-6	TRBJ2-7	NA	TGTGCCAGCGCATCGGACGAGCAGTACTTC	CASASDEQYF
NA	TRBV27	TRBJ2-1	NA	TGTGCCAGCAGTCTACCGGGCGGGACAGAGTACAATGAGCAGTTCTTC	CASSLPGGTEYNEQFF
NA	TRBV19	TRBJ2-2	NA	TGTGCCAGCAACTGGGGGGTCCGTGGGGAGCTGTTTTTT	CASNWGVRGELFF
NA	TRBV9	TRBJ2-2	NA	TGTGCCAGCAGCTCTTATCCCGGGGAGCTGTTTTTT	CASSSYPGELFF
NA	TRBV11-1	TRBJ1-1	NA	TGTGCCAGCAGCTTAGAGGGCACAGGGGAAGCTTTCTTT	CASSLEGTGEAFF
few	TRBV12-5	TRBJ1-1	NA	TGTGCTAGTGGTTTGCCAGGGATCTCTTTCTTT	CASGLPGISFF
NA	TRBV28	TRBJ1-1	NA	TGTGCCAGCAGTTTCGAGGGAATGAACACTGAAGCTTTCTTT	CASSFEGMNTEAFF
NA	TRBV30	TRBJ1-1	NA	TGTGCCTGGATCGGGGGGGTTTTTACTGAAGCTTTCTTT	CAWIGGVFTEAFF
NA	TRBV6-1	TRBJ2-5	NA	TGTGCCAGCAGTATTTTCGAGGCTCAAGAGACCCAGTACTTC	CASSIFEAQETQYF
once	TRBV4-2	TRBJ2-1	NA	TGTGCCAGCAGCCTCTGGGCCGGGGTATATGAGCAGTTCTTC	CASSLWAGVYEQFF
NA	TRBV6-6	TRBJ2-7	NA	TGTGCCAGCACCCTACTAGGCCCCACCCTTGCCTACGAGCAGTACTTC	CASTLLGPTLAYEQYF
NA	TRBV9	TRBJ1-2	NA	TGTGCCAGCAGCGTAGGACAGGCCCGGAGTGGCTACACCTTC	CASSVGQARSGYTF
NA	TRBV9	TRBJ1-1	NA	TGTGCCAGCAGCGTAGCGCGGAACACTGAAGCTTTCTTT	CASSVARNTEAFF
once	TRBV14	TRBJ1-2	NA	TGTGCCAGCAGCCAAGGGCGACAGTCTAACTATGGCTACACCTTC	CASSQGRQSNYGYTF
NA	TRBV10-2	TRBJ2-1	NA	TGCGCCACCACACTAGCCTATGAGCAGTTCTTC	CATTLAYEQFF
NA	TRBV19	TRBJ2-6	NA	TGTGCCAGTACAGGGACACTAGGCTCTGGGGCCAACGTCCTGACTTTC	CASTGTLGSGANVLTF
NA	TRBV6-5	TRBJ2-7	TRBD2	TGTGCCAGCACCCAGCGGGACTCCTACGAGCAGTACTTC	CASTQRDSYEQYF
NA	TRBV6-6	TRBJ1-1	TRBD1	TGTGCCAGCAGTATGGACAGGACTAACACTGAAGCTTTCTTT	CASSMDRTNTEAFF
NA	TRBV27	TRBJ2-1	TRBD2	TGTGCCAGCAGTTCACCAACTAGCGCCTCCTACAATGAGCAGTTCTTC	CASSSPTSASYNEQFF
NA	TRBV5-1	TRBJ2-1	TRBD2	TGCGCCAGCAGCGGAACTAGCGGGAGGACCTACAATGAGCAGTTCTTC	CASSGTSGRTYNEQFF
NA	TRBV4-1	TRBJ2-1	NA	TGCGCCAGCAGCCAAGTAAGGAATAGCGGATTTAAGAGTAGCGAGCAGTTCTTC	CASSQVRNSGFKSSEQFF
NA	TRBV19	TRBJ2-1	TRBD2	TGTGCCAGTAGTATCGGAACTAGCGGCTACAATGAGCAGTTCTTC	CASSIGTSGYNEQFF
NA	TRBV7-8	TRBJ2-7	NA	TGTGCCAGCAGCTTGTTGACACTTTACTACGAGCAGTACTTC	CASSLLTLYYEQYF
NA	TRBV9	TRBJ2-5	NA	TGTGCCAGCAGCGAGGGGCACTGGCAAGAGACCCAGTACTTC	CASSEGHWQETQYF
NA	TRBV6-5	TRBJ2-1	NA	TGTGCCAGCACCCAAAACAATGAGCAGTTCTTC	CASTQNNEQFF
NA	TRBV19	TRBJ2-7	NA	TGTGCCAGTAGTATAGATAGCTACGAGCAGTACTTC	CASSIDSYEQYF
once	TRBV27	TRBJ2-1	NA	TGTGCCAGCAGTTTATCCCTTATCAATGAGCAGTTCTTC	CASSLSLINEQFF
NA	TRBV29-1	TRBJ2-1	TRBD2	TGCAGCGTTACTGGGGGAGGGCCCTCGGATGAGCAGTTCTTC	CSVTGGGPSDEQFF
NA	TRBV4-1	TRBJ2-6	NA	TGCGCCAGCAGCTTCCAGGGCTCTGGGGCCAACGTCCTGACTTTC	CASSFQGSGANVLTF
NA	TRBV19	TRBJ1-5	NA	TGTGCCAGTAGTATAAGTCGGGAGGGTCAGCCCCAGCATTTT	CASSISREGQPQHF
NA	TRBV27	TRBJ1-2	NA	TGTGCCAGCAGTGCCGGGACAAACTATGGCTACACCTTC	CASSAGTNYGYTF
NA	TRBV9	TRBJ2-3	TRBD2	TGTGCCAGCAGCGTAAACCGGGAGGGCCCAGATACGCAGTATTTT	CASSVNREGPDTQYF
NA	TRBV30	TRBJ2-2	NA	TGTGCCTGGAGGTGGCAAAACACCGGGGAGCTGTTTTTT	CAWRWQNTGELFF
NA	TRBV7-6	TRBJ1-4	TRBD1	TGTGCCAGCAGCTCCGGGACAGGTCATGAAAAACTGTTTTTT	CASSSGTGHEKLFF
NA	TRBV6-5	TRBJ2-7	TRBD1	TGTGCCAGCAGATCCGGGACAGGGGGCGAGCAGTACTTC	CASRSGTGGEQYF
NA	TRBV28	TRBJ2-7	NA	TGTGCCAGCAGGGGACAAATCTGGTCGTACGAGCAGTACTTC	CASRGQIWSYEQYF
NA	TRBV5-1	TRBJ2-1	TRBD2	TGCGCCAGCAGTTCTCTAGCGGGAGTGGGCAATGAGCAGTTCTTC	CASSSLAGVGNEQFF
NA	TRBV10-3	TRBJ1-4	NA	TGTGCCATCAGGGCGGCAACTAATGAAAAACTGTTTTTT	CAIRAATNEKLFF
NA	TRBV11-3	TRBJ2-2	NA	TGTGCCAGCAGCTTGGGGCTCTGGGGGGACACCGGGGAGCTGTTTTTT	CASSLGLWGDTGELFF
NA	TRBV25-1	TRBJ2-4	TRBD1	TGTGCCAGCAGTGAGCAGGGGGCCCAAATTCAGTACTTC	CASSEQGAQIQYF
once	TRBV27	TRBJ2-3	NA	TGTGCCAGCAGTTCTCTGACTTGGATCCAGTATTTT	CASSSLTWIQYF
NA	TRBV9	TRBJ1-4	TRBD1	TGTGCCAGCAGCGACGAGACAGGGGTCGGTGAAAAACTGTTTTTT	CASSDETGVGEKLFF
once	TRBV29-1	TRBJ1-2	NA	TGCAGCGTCGCCCGCAGGGATGGCTACACCTTC	CSVARRDGYTF
NA	TRBV19	TRBJ2-2	NA	TGTGCCAGTAGTATCAAACAGGCTGGGGCCGGGGAGCTGTTTTTT	CASSIKQAGAGELFF